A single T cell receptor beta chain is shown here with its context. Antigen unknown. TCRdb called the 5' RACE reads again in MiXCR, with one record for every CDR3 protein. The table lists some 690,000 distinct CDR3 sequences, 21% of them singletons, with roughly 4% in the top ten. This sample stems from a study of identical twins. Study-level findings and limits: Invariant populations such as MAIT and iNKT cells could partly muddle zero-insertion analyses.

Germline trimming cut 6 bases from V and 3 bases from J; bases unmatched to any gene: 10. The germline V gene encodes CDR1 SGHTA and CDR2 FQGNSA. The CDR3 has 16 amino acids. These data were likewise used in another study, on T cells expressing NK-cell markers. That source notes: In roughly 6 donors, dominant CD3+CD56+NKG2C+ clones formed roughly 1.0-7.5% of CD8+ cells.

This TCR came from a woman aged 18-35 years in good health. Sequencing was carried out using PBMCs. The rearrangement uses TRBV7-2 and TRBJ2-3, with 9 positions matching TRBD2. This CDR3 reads CASRQIAGDGTDTQYF. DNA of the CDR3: TGTGCCAGCAGACAAATAGCGGGAGACGGTACAGATACGCAGTATTTT.